These 21 T cell receptor beta chains originate from one sample sequenced in a study of CD8 T cells in Susac syndrome (dated by TCRdb to about 2019). Libraries came from the immunoSEQ multiplex PCR assay. RNA was extracted using the RNeasy kit, and roughly 0.5 to 1 microgram was reverse transcribed with random hexamers. TCRdb cleaned the public reads at Q25 with fastp, built clones with MiXCR and kept in-frame beta chains. Entries are consolidated by CDR3 protein sequence, retaining the most common genes and DNA. This sample comprises about 120,000 distinct CDR3 sequences, nearly 96% of them detected only once. The ten top clones hold more than 0.12% of the sample. The sequencing input was CD4+ T cells from PBMCs. The receptors originated from a human donor with Susac syndrome.

The V call is TRBV24-1, the J call TRBJ2-1, with 9 bases identical to TRBD1. V was pared by 9 bases and J by 1 base, with 6 bases of the junction left unmatched. Per germline, CDR1 KGHDR and CDR2 SFDVKD. This CDR3 is 15 amino acids long. The CDR3, as DNA: TGTGCCACCGGCTCCGGGACAGGGTCCTACAATGAGCAGTTCTTC. This codes for CATGSGTGSYNEQFF.

This rearrangement joins TRBV30 to TRBJ1-5; 8 positions agree with TRBD1. The CDR3 is made up of 15 amino acids. In germline, CDR1 is GTSNPN, CDR2 SVGIG (reference sequence). After removal of 5 bases from V and 6 bases from J, the junction contained 12 bases not matched to a gene. The CDR3 nucleotides are TGTGCCTGGTCCCTTGGGGCAGGGGGCACTCAGCCCCAGCATTTT. Translated: CAWSLGAGGTQPQHF.

This clonotype appeared a single time. The chain combines TRBV29-1 with TRBJ2-4, with 10 bases aligning to TRBD2. Germline CDR1 and CDR2: SQVTM and ANQGSEA. There are 14 residues in the CDR3. With V trimmed by 4 bases and J by 0 bases, 0 bases remained unmatched. The CDR3 loop reads CSVVAGGAKNIQYF. DNA for the CDR3: TGCAGCGTTGTAGCGGGAGGAGCCAAAAACATTCAGTACTTC.

The chain combines TRBV5-4 with TRBJ1-2; D unresolved. The CDR3 runs 16 residues. Trimming removed 0 bases at V and 6 bases at J, with 18 bases between. Germline V gene lookup returns CDR1 SGHNT and CDR2 YYREEE (reference sequence). The CDR3 DNA is TGTGCCAGCAGCTTGGCCAAAGGGCAGGCCAATAATGGCTACACCTTC. Translating it yields CASSLAKGQANNGYTF.

This chain connects TRBV18 to TRBJ1-1; no firm D call. The germline V gene has CDR1 KGHSH and CDR2 LQKENI. V lost 2 bases to trimming and J lost 1 base, with 5 bases between them. The CDR3 runs to 13 residues. Here the CDR3 DNA reads TGTGCCAGCTCACCAAGGGAGAACACTGAAGCTTTCTTT. Residues: CASSPRENTEAFF. Using reference TRBV18 and TRBJ1-1 for the parts outside the CDR3, the full variable domain is NAGVMQNPRHLVRRRGQEARLRCSPMKGHSHVYWYRQLPEEGLKFMVYLQKENIIDESGMPKERFSAEFPKEGPSILRIQQVVRGDSAAYFCASSPRENTEAFFGQGTRLTVV.

The chain couples TRBV20-1 to TRBJ2-1; unclear D gene. V lost 0 bases and J lost 0, with 9 bases in between. Germline assignment: CDR1 DFQATT and CDR2 SNEGSKA (reference sequence). The CDR3 contains 15 residues. The CDR3 coding sequence is TGCAGTGCTAGAGATCATGCGAGCTCCTACAATGAGCAGTTCTTC. It yields the protein CSARDHASSYNEQFF.

This clonotype is a singleton in its sample. V gene TRBV5-6 combines with J gene TRBJ2-5; D is uncertain. CDR1 is SGHDT and CDR2 is YYEEEE in the germline V gene. Trimming took off 0 bases at V and 4 bases at J, with 13 bases between the two ends. There are 15 residues in the CDR3. The CDR3 bases are TGTGCCAGCAGCTTGGACTCGCTTCGGATAGAGACCCAGTACTTC. It specifies CASSLDSLRIETQYF.

This chain joins TRBV5-4 and TRBJ2-7; 7 nucleotides align to TRBD1. The CDR3 extends over 15 amino acids. Germline CDR1 and CDR2: SGHNT and YYREEE (reference sequence). Losses at the gene ends were 4 bases for V and 3 bases for J; bases not matched to a gene: 10. CDR3 sequence: CASSPMVDRNYEQYF. Written as DNA, the CDR3 is TGTGCCAGCAGCCCCATGGTGGACAGGAACTACGAGCAGTACTTC.

The chain joins TRBV30 to TRBJ2-5, with 10 nucleotides matching TRBD2. This CDR3 has 16 residues. The V segment lost 3 bases and the J segment 5 bases; nucleotides outside the gene matches: 12. Germline loops: CDR1 GTSNPN, CDR2 SVGIG (reference sequence). Here the CDR3 reads CAWRRLAGRLGETQYF. CDR3 nucleotides: TGTGCCTGGAGGCGACTAGCGGGTCGCCTGGGGGAGACCCAGTACTTC.

This clonotype was detected only once. This rearrangement joins TRBV6-2 or TRBV6-3 to TRBJ2-1; 12 bases line up with TRBD2. Germline V lookup: CDR1 MNHEY, CDR2 SVGEGT. CDR3 length equals 18 residues. The V segment lost 7 bases and the J segment 7 bases; nucleotides outside the gene matches: 17. The CDR3 sequence: CASTRLAGEVGSKNEQFF. The CDR3 region has the DNA TGTGCCAGCACCAGACTAGCGGGAGAAGTTGGGTCTAAGAATGAGCAGTTCTTC.

The chain links TRBV4-2 to TRBJ1-1; TRBD1 matches at 9 bases. Trimming removed 0 bases from V and 3 bases from J; junction bases left unmatched: 5. Germline V gene lookup returns CDR1 LGHNA and CDR2 YNFKEQ. This CDR3 spans 16 amino acids. CDR3 amino acids: CASSQDVWTGDTEAFF. The CDR3 DNA reads TGTGCCAGCAGCCAAGATGTGTGGACAGGGGACACTGAAGCTTTCTTT.

V usage is TRBV5-1 and J usage is TRBJ1-4; D perhaps matches TRBD1 (5 bases). Trimming pared 4 bases from V and 0 bases from J, leaving 13 bases between. The CDR3 runs 16 residues. The V gene's germline CDR1 is SGHRS and CDR2 YFSETQ. The CDR3 sequence is CASSRGDRPTNEKLFF. For the CDR3, the DNA is TGCGCCAGCAGCCGAGGGGACCGACCAACTAATGAAAAACTGTTTTTT.

The V call is TRBV29-1, the J call TRBJ2-3, with 8 bases fitting TRBD2. Trimming removed 1 base from V and 3 bases from J; junction bases left unmatched: 9. CDR1 and CDR2 (germline): SQVTM, ANQGSEA. This CDR3 is built from 16 residues. The CDR3 nucleotides are TGCAGCGTTGAAGGGGGGACTAGAACCCAAACAGATACGCAGTATTTT. Protein sequence: CSVEGGTRTQTDTQYF.

The gene calls are TRBV29-1 and TRBJ2-1; D remains ambiguous. V lost 6 bases to trimming and J lost 4 bases, with 7 bases between them. The CDR3 totals 11 residues. Germline V CDR1 and CDR2: SQVTM, ANQGSEA. The CDR3, as DNA: TGCAGCGTCTACCCTTACAATGAGCAGTTCTTC. Translated, it gives CSVYPYNEQFF.

The gene calls are TRBV9 and TRBJ2-1; 8 nucleotides align to TRBD1. V lost 3 bases to trimming and J lost 8 bases; unmatched junction nucleotides: 7. Per germline, CDR1 SGDLS and CDR2 YYNGEE. The CDR3 sequence is 14 residues long. The CDR3 DNA reads as TGTGCCAGCAGCGGGCACAGGGGGAAGTATGAGCAGTTCTTC. Translated, it gives CASSGHRGKYEQFF.

This chain joins TRBV7-8 and TRBJ2-1; no clear D gene. V was clipped by 6 bases and J by 9 bases, with 24 bases between them. Germline-derived CDR1 and CDR2 are SGHVS and FQNEAQ. This CDR3 contains 16 residues. The CDR3 loop is CASREPRTGSGGEQFF. The CDR3, as DNA: TGTGCCAGCAGAGAGCCACGGACCGGATCGGGTGGTGAGCAGTTCTTC.

This chain joins TRBV30 and TRBJ1-1; D uncertain. V was pared by 0 bases and J by 3 bases, with 11 bases between. CDR1 GTSNPN and CDR2 SVGIG come from the germline V gene (reference sequence). The CDR3 has 14 amino acids. As DNA, the CDR3 is TGTGCCTGGAGTGTCCGCGGGTGGGACACTGAAGCTTTCTTT. Amino acid sequence: CAWSVRGWDTEAFF.

The CDR3 region has the DNA TGCAGCACGACAGGGAGCTCCTACGAGCAGTACTTC. As protein: CSTTGSSYEQYF. The chain has TRBV20-1 and TRBJ2-7, with 7 positions matching TRBD1. This CDR3 spans 12 amino acids. Germline V gene sequence: CDR1 DFQATT, CDR2 SNEGSKA (reference sequence).

The chain has TRBV20-1 and TRBJ2-3; 7 bases are shared with TRBD2. The CDR3 sequence is 15 residues long. The trim removed 4 bases at V and 5 bases at J, leaving 12 bases unmatched. Germline assignment: CDR1 DFQATT and CDR2 SNEGSKA (reference sequence). The CDR3 DNA sequence: TGCAGTGCTACGCGCGCATCGGGAGGTCAAGATACGCAGTATTTT. This encodes CSATRASGGQDTQYF.

The chain carries TRBV29-1 and TRBJ2-3; 12 bases line up with TRBD2. V shed 6 bases, J shed 6 bases, and the junction held 7 bases outside the gene matches. Germline V gene sequence: CDR1 SQVTM, CDR2 ANQGSEA. The CDR3 extends over 14 amino acids. The CDR3 nucleotides read TGCAGCGTCCGGACTAGCGGGAAAAGGGATACGCAGTATTTT. It specifies CSVRTSGKRDTQYF.

The chain joins TRBV20-1 to TRBJ2-3; the D is unclear. The CDR3 sequence is 13 residues long. V lost 6 bases and J lost 0, with 10 bases in between. Germline V gives CDR1 DFQATT, CDR2 SNEGSKA (reference sequence). The CDR3: CSAPAPSTDTQYF. CDR3 bases: TGCAGTGCCCCAGCCCCTAGCACAGATACGCAGTATTTT.